This T cell receptor (beta chain) was sequenced in a study of graft-versus-host responses after intestinal transplantation. On the study more broadly: After anti-thymocyte globulin induction, recipients took tacrolimus and steroids for 3 to 4 years. Study-level points and caveats: Early after transplant, HvG declines were associated with peak levels of circulating GvH clones.

Concerning this clone itself: Antigen: not known.

Sequenced by immunoSEQ multiplex PCR; TCRdb stores in-frame clones only, minus some. Among 15,000 to 20,000 clones, approximately 80% were seen once, and the ten largest hold approximately 2.1%. Sequencing used PBMCs, obtained 14 days after transplant. The receptor was isolated from a human patient who received an intestinal transplant, so some T cells may come from the graft donor.

The CDR3 loop reads CASSPDRGPLEKLFF. Here the CDR3 DNA reads TGTGCCAGCAGCCCGGACAGGGGCCCCCTTGAAAAACTGTTTTTT. The chain carries TRBV27 and TRBJ1-4; 9 bases are a match to TRBD1. J was trimmed by 7 bases and V by 6 bases; bases with no gene match: 9. This CDR3 has 15 residues. The germline V gene encodes CDR1 MNHEY and CDR2 SMNVEV (reference sequence).